Listed below are T cell receptor beta chains from one sample, sequenced in a study of cytomegalovirus exposure and HLA in healthy donors. TCRdb's table, derived via immunoSEQ multiplex PCR, lists solely in-frame clones and lacks some. Among 110,000 to 150,000 clones listed, 9.4% were seen once. Sequenced material: PBMCs. These receptors originate from a male donor in good health and CMV-seronegative. Each CDR3 is given with its conserved first and last residue. The D gene is left open where the match is weak. Clone size is shown for a subset of rows, as once, few, many or a class of expanded clone.

j_call: TRBJ2-7; v_call: TRBV28; d_call: TRBD2; clone_size: few; cdr3_nt: TGTGCCAGCAGTTTACTCCAGCGGGAGGATCGGGGCGAGCAGTACTTC; cdr3_aa: CASSLLQREDRGEQYF
j_call: TRBJ2-7; v_call: TRBV11-1; d_call: TRBD1; clone_size: .; cdr3_nt: TGTGCCAGCAGCTTCGGGACAGGGGCCTACGAGCAGTACTTC; cdr3_aa: CASSFGTGAYEQYF
j_call: TRBJ2-5; v_call: TRBV29-1; d_call: TRBD2; clone_size: .; cdr3_nt: TGCAGCGTTGACGGGACTAGCGGGAAGGGGGTCGAGACCCAGTACTTC; cdr3_aa: CSVDGTSGKGVETQYF
j_call: TRBJ1-3; v_call: TRBV2; d_call: TRBD1; clone_size: .; cdr3_nt: TGTGCCAGAAACCGGGACAGGCTTTCTTCTGGAAACACCATATATTTT; cdr3_aa: CARNRDRLSSGNTIYF
j_call: TRBJ1-6; v_call: TRBV7-9; d_call: .; clone_size: few; cdr3_nt: TGTGCCAGCAGCTTAGGGGCAGGAGGACCTTCACCCCTCCACTTT; cdr3_aa: CASSLGAGGPSPLHF
j_call: TRBJ1-5; v_call: TRBV7-6; d_call: TRBD1; clone_size: few; cdr3_nt: TGTGCCAGCAGCTTAAGACAGGGGATGGATCAGCCCCAGCATTTT; cdr3_aa: CASSLRQGMDQPQHF
j_call: TRBJ2-1; v_call: TRBV7-9; d_call: .; clone_size: few; cdr3_nt: TGTGCCAGCAGCCTTCCCAGGGTAAGGTCCTACAATGAGCAGTTCTTC; cdr3_aa: CASSLPRVRSYNEQFF
j_call: TRBJ2-2; v_call: TRBV5-1; d_call: .; clone_size: few; cdr3_nt: TGCGCCAGCAGCTTGGTTCCAGGGAACACCGGGGAGCTGTTTTTT; cdr3_aa: CASSLVPGNTGELFF
j_call: TRBJ1-6; v_call: TRBV4-3; d_call: TRBD1; clone_size: few; cdr3_nt: TGCGCCAGCAGCCGGCTGGGACAGAATAATTCACCCCTCCACTTT; cdr3_aa: CASSRLGQNNSPLHF
j_call: TRBJ2-7; v_call: TRBV7-2; d_call: .; clone_size: .; cdr3_nt: TGTGCCAGCAGCTTAGGACACAGCTCCTACGAGCAGTACTTC; cdr3_aa: CASSLGHSSYEQYF
j_call: TRBJ2-5; v_call: TRBV2; d_call: TRBD2; clone_size: .; cdr3_nt: TGTGCCAGCAGTGAAACGGGGGGGACCCAAGAGACCCAGTACTTC; cdr3_aa: CASSETGGTQETQYF
j_call: TRBJ1-4; v_call: TRBV6-5; d_call: TRBD1; clone_size: few; cdr3_nt: TGTGCCAGCAGCCGACAGGGAGGAGAAAAACTGTTTTTT; cdr3_aa: CASSRQGGEKLFF
j_call: TRBJ1-4; v_call: TRBV7-9; d_call: .; clone_size: few; cdr3_nt: TGTGCCAGCAGCCTGACTAATGAAAAACTGTTTTTT; cdr3_aa: CASSLTNEKLFF
j_call: TRBJ2-2; v_call: TRBV29-1; d_call: TRBD1; clone_size: .; cdr3_nt: TGCAGCGTGGTAGGGGGCTTGACCGGGGAGCTGTTTTTT; cdr3_aa: CSVVGGLTGELFF
j_call: TRBJ1-4; v_call: TRBV9; d_call: TRBD1; clone_size: .; cdr3_nt: TGTGCCAGCAGCGTAGACCCGACAGGGGTACGTGAAAAACTGTTTTTT; cdr3_aa: CASSVDPTGVREKLFF
j_call: TRBJ1-2; v_call: TRBV6-5; d_call: .; clone_size: few; cdr3_nt: TGTGCCACCTTGGCAGGGGCGGGTGGCTACACCTTC; cdr3_aa: CATLAGAGGYTF
j_call: TRBJ1-1; v_call: TRBV30; d_call: .; clone_size: .; cdr3_nt: TGTGCCTGGAGCAGAGGTACCCTATACAGGGCTGAAGCTTTCTTT; cdr3_aa: CAWSRGTLYRAEAFF
j_call: TRBJ1-1; v_call: TRBV6-5; d_call: .; clone_size: few; cdr3_nt: TGTGCCAGCAGGTATAGCGGAGTCACTGAAGCTTTCTTT; cdr3_aa: CASRYSGVTEAFF
j_call: TRBJ2-7; v_call: TRBV2; d_call: .; clone_size: .; cdr3_nt: TGTGCCAGCAGTGTGGGCAGCTACGAGCAGTACTTC; cdr3_aa: CASSVGSYEQYF
j_call: TRBJ1-1; v_call: TRBV5-1; d_call: .; clone_size: .; cdr3_nt: TGCGCCAGCAGCCTTGGCGGCTACGCAGCTTTCTTT; cdr3_aa: CASSLGGYAAFF
j_call: TRBJ2-7; v_call: TRBV4-3; d_call: TRBD2; clone_size: few; cdr3_nt: TGCGCCAGCAGCCATGATCGGACTAGCGGGACCGAGCAGTACTTC; cdr3_aa: CASSHDRTSGTEQYF
j_call: TRBJ2-2; v_call: TRBV5-1; d_call: .; clone_size: few; cdr3_nt: TGCGCCAGCAGCTTGTTCGGACAGCCCGGGGAGCTGTTTTTT; cdr3_aa: CASSLFGQPGELFF
j_call: TRBJ1-2; v_call: TRBV6-5; d_call: .; clone_size: .; cdr3_nt: TGTGCCAGCAGTTACTCGAGAGGTGCGCTTAACTATGGCTACACCTTC; cdr3_aa: CASSYSRGALNYGYTF